This T cell receptor beta chain is from a study of technical replicates of blood from a few donors. V was trimmed by 5 bases and J by 2 bases, leaving 7 bases between them. Per germline, CDR1 DFQATT and CDR2 SNEGSKA (reference sequence). This CDR3 spans 11 amino acids. The protocol was immunoSEQ multiplex PCR, while the TCRdb copy is restricted to in-frame clones and leaves out a portion. The sample has 50,000 to 70,000 clones; just over 90% are singletons. This sequence was found in a human donor in good health. Some clones in this sample may be carry-over from other donors' samples. The sample consisted of PBMCs. The V gene is TRBV20-1, the J gene TRBJ2-7; no clear D. CDR3 sequence reads: CSASDTYEQYF. CDR3 nucleotides: TGCAGTGCTTCTGACACCTACGAGCAGTACTTC.